The 24 T cell receptor beta chains reported below all come from one sample, sequenced in a study of cytomegalovirus exposure and HLA in healthy donors. PCR used 60 Vbeta primers and 13 Jbeta primers. Libraries were prepared by immunoSEQ multiplex PCR; TCRdb keeps only in-frame clonotypes and omits some of them. The sample lists 60,000 to 85,000 clones; 78% were seen once. Sequencing was done on a sample of PBMCs. The receptors were sampled from a man in his forties in good health and CMV-seronegative.

The chain is built from TRBV2 and TRBJ2-7; tentative D call: TRBD2 (6 bases). The CDR3 has 15 residues. CDR1 and CDR2 from the germline V gene are SNHLY and FYNNEI. Trimming pared 6 bases from V and 4 bases from J, leaving 19 bases between. CDR3 region: CASRPRGGAPYEQYF. Written as DNA, the CDR3 is TGTGCCAGCAGACCTCGCGGAGGGGCCCCTTACGAGCAGTACTTC.

CDR3 in DNA: TGTGCCAGCAGCTTAGATCTACAGTTTTACAATGAGCAGTTCTTC. Protein product: CASSLDLQFYNEQFF. The chain uses TRBV11-1 and TRBJ2-1, with D unresolved. Germline CDR1 is SGHAT and CDR2 is FQDESV (reference sequence). Between the trimmed V and J ends, which lost 1 base and 4 bases, there was a span of 11 bases. This CDR3 is 15 amino acids long.

This clone appeared once. J is TRBJ2-7 and V is TRBV5-8, with D possibly being TRBD1 (9 bases). CDR3 size: 15 residues. Trimming cost V 4 bases and J 1 base, with 15 bases left between them. Germline values: CDR1 SGHTS, CDR2 YDEGEE. The CDR3 sequence is CASSPGGTGSYEQYF. The CDR3 DNA reads as TGTGCCAGCAGCCCGGGGGGGACAGGGTCCTACGAGCAGTACTTC.

The chain is built from TRBV2 and TRBJ1-1; 8 bases are a match to TRBD1. The CDR3 contains 14 residues. J lost 2 bases, V lost 6 bases, and 5 bases had no gene match. Germline V CDR1 and CDR2: SNHLY, FYNNEI. The CDR3 DNA is TGTGCCAGCAGCAGAGGACAGGGCAACACTGAAGCTTTCTTT. It translates to CASSRGQGNTEAFF.

The chain has TRBV27 and TRBJ2-1; 9 nucleotides agree with TRBD1. This CDR3 is 15 amino acids long. J gave up 6 bases and V 6 bases, and 9 bases lay outside the gene matches. Germline V gene sequence: CDR1 MNHEY, CDR2 SMNVEV (reference sequence). In DNA, the CDR3 is TGTGCCAGCAGAATGGGGACAGGGACGGGCAATGAGCAGTTCTTC. Protein product: CASRMGTGTGNEQFF.

This clone has a handful of counts. The chain combines TRBV5-4 with TRBJ2-7; 8 nucleotides align to TRBD2. The CDR3 is 15 residues long. The germline gives CDR1 SGHNT, CDR2 YYREEE (reference sequence). Trimming at V came to 3 bases and at J to 3 bases, leaving 8 bases not matched to a gene. The CDR3 DNA is TGTGCCAGCAGCTCCGTGGGGACTAGGTTCTACGAGCAGTACTTC. It is translated as CASSSVGTRFYEQYF.

The chain is built from TRBV27 and TRBJ1-2; TRBD1 aligns across 7 bases. The V gene end was trimmed by 6 bases and the J gene end by 7 bases; junction bases not matched to a gene: 8. Germline V gene sequence: CDR1 MNHEY, CDR2 SMNVEV (reference sequence). The CDR3 consists of 13 residues. CDR3 DNA sequence: TGTGCCAGCAGGTCGGGGGCAGGGGGTGGCTACACCTTC. This gives the protein CASRSGAGGGYTF.

This rearrangement joins TRBV18 to TRBJ1-1; 7 bases align to TRBD1. Germline V gene lookup returns CDR1 KGHSH and CDR2 LQKENI. The V and J ends lost 5 bases and 4 bases, in that order; junction bases with no gene match: 13. The CDR3 contains 16 residues. Written as DNA, the CDR3 is TGTGCCAGCTCATGGAGACAGGGCTATGGAGGCACTGAAGCTTTCTTT. This codes for CASSWRQGYGGTEAFF. Full variable domain (rest looked up from reference TRBV18 and TRBJ1-1): NAGVMQNPRHLVRRRGQEARLRCSPMKGHSHVYWYRQLPEEGLKFMVYLQKENIIDESGMPKERFSAEFPKEGPSILRIQQVVRGDSAAYFCASSWRQGYGGTEAFFGQGTRLTVV.

The chain recombines TRBV2 with TRBJ1-5, with 9 bases identical to TRBD1. V was pared by 6 bases and J by 4 bases, with 7 bases of the junction left unmatched. The CDR3 loop spans 15 amino acids. Germline V gene lookup returns CDR1 SNHLY and CDR2 FYNNEI. DNA of the CDR3: TGTGCCAGCAGCGCACAGGGGGCGAGGAATCAGCCCCAGCATTTT. Residues: CASSAQGARNQPQHF.

The V and J genes are TRBV4-1 and TRBJ1-2, with TRBD1 identical over 7 bases. The CDR3 runs to 15 residues. In germline, CDR1 is MGHRA, CDR2 YSYEKL. Germline trimming cut 3 bases from V and 7 bases from J; bases unmatched to any gene: 11. The CDR3 DNA reads TGCGCCAGCAGCCACTGGACAGGCGGATTAGGTGGCTACACCTTC. As protein: CASSHWTGGLGGYTF.

In its sample, this clone was seen a few times. The chain uses TRBV6-5 and TRBJ2-5, with TRBD2 matching 7 bases. The germline CDR1 and CDR2 sequences are MNHEY and SVGAGI. Unmatched junction bases numbered 10, after V lost 4 bases and J lost 5 bases. The CDR3 spans 15 residues. CDR3 coding DNA: TGTGCCAGCAGTTCCCCACTAGCGAAGGGGGAGACCCAGTACTTC. Encoded protein: CASSSPLAKGETQYF.

The chain uses TRBV5-4 and TRBJ2-1; 14 nucleotides line up with TRBD2. J gave up 8 bases and V 3 bases, and 1 base lay outside the gene matches. This CDR3 is 14 amino acids long. Germline CDR1 is SGHNT and CDR2 is YYREEE (reference sequence). The chain's CDR3 is CASSSTSGRDEQFF. The CDR3 nucleotides read TGTGCCAGCAGCTCGACTAGCGGGAGGGATGAGCAGTTCTTC.

The chain carries TRBV28 and TRBJ2-2; D call uncertain. The germline gives CDR1 MDHEN, CDR2 SYDVKM. This CDR3 spans 14 amino acids. V dropped 4 bases and J dropped 5 bases, with 11 bases sitting between them. DNA of the CDR3: TGTGCCAGCAGTTCTCCCACTCCAACCGGGGAGCTGTTTTTT. Translating it yields CASSSPTPTGELFF.

The chain combines TRBV19 with TRBJ1-5; unclear D gene. This CDR3 is built from 13 residues. V lost 3 bases to trimming and J lost 5 bases, with 8 bases between them. Germline V lookup: CDR1 LNHDA, CDR2 SQIVND (reference sequence). For the CDR3, the DNA is TGTGCCAGTAGTATTCGGGTGTATCAGCCCCAGCATTTT. Translation gives CASSIRVYQPQHF.

CDR3 residues: CASSMEVGTGTDTQYF. CDR3 coding DNA: TGCGCCAGCTCAATGGAGGTCGGGACAGGCACAGATACGCAGTATTTT. The chain links TRBV5-1 to TRBJ2-3, with 7 bases lining up with TRBD1. The CDR3 length is 16 residues. V shed 7 bases, J shed 1 base, and the junction held 12 bases outside the gene matches. From germline, CDR1 is SGHRS and CDR2 YFSETQ.

This sequence joins TRBV9 and TRBJ2-4, with 8 bases matching TRBD1. Germline CDR1 reads SGDLS; CDR2 reads YYNGEE. This CDR3 region has 16 residues. Germline trimming cut 3 bases from V and 1 base from J; bases unmatched to any gene: 6. CDR3 sequence: CASSASGGSAKNIQYF. The CDR3 bases are TGTGCCAGCAGCGCCTCAGGGGGCTCTGCCAAAAACATTCAGTACTTC.

The rearrangement links TRBV5-5 to TRBJ1-6; D might be TRBD1 (6 bases). The CDR3 sequence is 18 residues long. V was pared by 1 base and J by 10 bases, with 24 bases between. The germline V gene encodes CDR1 SGHKS and CDR2 YYEKEE (reference sequence). The CDR3 loop is CASSLKSNAGATGSPLHF. In DNA, the CDR3 is TGTGCCAGCAGCTTGAAGTCTAACGCAGGGGCTACGGGGTCACCCCTCCACTTT.

This clone was detected a few times. V is TRBV2 and J is TRBJ1-5; D is possibly TRBD1 (5 bases). The CDR3 is made up of 13 amino acids. V shed 5 bases and J shed 4 bases, with 9 bases lying between them. CDR1 and CDR2 from the germline V gene are SNHLY and FYNNEI. CDR3 DNA: TGTGCCAGCAGTACCCAGGGTAATCAGCCCCAGCATTTT. Translated, it gives CASSTQGNQPQHF.

V gene TRBV2 combines with J gene TRBJ1-5, with 7 bases lining up with TRBD1. There are 14 residues in the CDR3. Looked up from germline, CDR1 is SNHLY and CDR2 is FYNNEI. V lost 5 bases and J lost 0; bases outside the gene matches: 1. This CDR3 is CASSWDSSNQPQHF. DNA for the CDR3: TGTGCCAGCAGTTGGGACAGTAGCAATCAGCCCCAGCATTTT.

The CDR3 sequence is CASSTGTGISPLHF. As DNA, the CDR3 is TGTGCCAGCAGTACCGGGACAGGGATCTCACCCCTCCACTTT. This chain links TRBV25-1 with TRBJ1-6, with 9 positions matching TRBD1. V was clipped by 5 bases and J by 10 bases; unmatched bases: 6. CDR3 length equals 14 residues. CDR1 is MGHDK and CDR2 is SYGVNS in the germline V gene.

The CDR3 spells CAISESGLAGYTDTQYF. The CDR3 DNA sequence: TGTGCCATCAGTGAGTCGGGACTAGCGGGATACACAGATACGCAGTATTTT. This chain joins TRBV10-3 and TRBJ2-3; 13 nucleotides match TRBD2. CDR1 and CDR2 (germline): ENHRY, SYGVKD. CDR3 length: 17 amino acids. Germline trimming cut 0 bases from V and 2 bases from J; bases unmatched to any gene: 2.

The rearrangement links TRBV9 to TRBJ2-1, with 9 bases fitting TRBD1. Trimming removed 0 bases from V and 8 bases from J; junction bases left unmatched: 6. CDR1 is SGDLS, CDR2 YYNGEE, per germline. The CDR3 has 15 amino acids. In DNA form, the CDR3 reads TGTGCCAGCAGCGTAGGGGGGACAGGGCGGGATGAGCAGTTCTTC. Its protein is CASSVGGTGRDEQFF.

The J gene is TRBJ2-1, the V gene TRBV5-6; D is uncertain. Germline V gene sequence: CDR1 SGHDT, CDR2 YYEEEE. The CDR3 sequence is 12 residues long. Trimming cost V 3 bases and J 4 bases, with 5 bases left between them. The CDR3 nucleotides are TGTGCCAGCAGCTCCCAGTACAATGAGCAGTTCTTC. As protein: CASSSQYNEQFF.

The rearrangement joins TRBV15 to TRBJ1-1; D remains ambiguous. The CDR3 spans 14 residues. CDR1 is LNHNV and CDR2 is YYDKDF in the germline V gene (reference sequence). V gave up 0 bases and J gave up 0 bases, with 5 bases separating them. The CDR3 reads CATSRDQLNTEAFF. CDR3 nucleotides: TGTGCCACCAGCAGAGATCAGTTGAACACTGAAGCTTTCTTT.